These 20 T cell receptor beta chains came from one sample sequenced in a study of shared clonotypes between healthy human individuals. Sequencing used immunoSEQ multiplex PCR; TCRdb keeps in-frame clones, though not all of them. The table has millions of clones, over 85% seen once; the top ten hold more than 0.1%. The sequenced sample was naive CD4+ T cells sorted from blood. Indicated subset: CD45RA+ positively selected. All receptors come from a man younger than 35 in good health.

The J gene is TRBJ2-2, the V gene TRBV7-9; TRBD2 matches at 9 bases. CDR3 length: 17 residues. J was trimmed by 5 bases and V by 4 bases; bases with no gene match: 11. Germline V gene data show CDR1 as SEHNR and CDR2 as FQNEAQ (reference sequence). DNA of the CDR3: TGTGCCAGCAGCTCCGGGACTAGCCGGCGAGGTACCGGGGAGCTGTTTTTT. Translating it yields CASSSGTSRRGTGELFF.

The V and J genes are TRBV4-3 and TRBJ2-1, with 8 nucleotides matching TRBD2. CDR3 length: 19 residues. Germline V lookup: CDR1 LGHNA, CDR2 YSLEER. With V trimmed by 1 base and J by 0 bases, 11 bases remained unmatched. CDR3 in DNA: TGCGCCAGCAGCCAAGCAACGGGAGGGATCTCAAGCTCCTACAATGAGCAGTTCTTC. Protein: CASSQATGGISSSYNEQFF.

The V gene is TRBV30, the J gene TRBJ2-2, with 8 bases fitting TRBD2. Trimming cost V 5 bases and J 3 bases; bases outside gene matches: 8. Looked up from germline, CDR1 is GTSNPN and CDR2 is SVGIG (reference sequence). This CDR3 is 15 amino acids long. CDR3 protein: CAWSSGSLYTGELFF. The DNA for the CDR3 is TGTGCCTGGTCTAGCGGGTCTCTTTACACCGGGGAGCTGTTTTTT.

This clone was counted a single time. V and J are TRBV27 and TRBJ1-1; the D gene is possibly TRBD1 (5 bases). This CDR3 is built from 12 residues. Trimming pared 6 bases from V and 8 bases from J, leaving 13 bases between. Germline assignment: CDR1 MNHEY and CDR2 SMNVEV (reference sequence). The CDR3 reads CASSLVGGEAFF. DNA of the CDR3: TGTGCCAGCAGCTTGGTGGGGGGGGAAGCTTTCTTT.

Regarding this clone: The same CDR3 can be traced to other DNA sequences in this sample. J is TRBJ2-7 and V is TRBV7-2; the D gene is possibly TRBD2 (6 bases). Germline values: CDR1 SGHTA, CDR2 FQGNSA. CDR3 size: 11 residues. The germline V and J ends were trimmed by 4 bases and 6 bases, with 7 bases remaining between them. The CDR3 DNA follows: TGTGCCAGCAGCTCCGGGGGCGAGCAGTACTTC. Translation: CASSSGGEQYF.

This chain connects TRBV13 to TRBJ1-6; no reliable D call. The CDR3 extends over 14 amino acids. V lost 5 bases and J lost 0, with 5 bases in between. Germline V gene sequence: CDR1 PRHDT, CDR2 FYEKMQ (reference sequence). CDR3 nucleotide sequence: TGTGCCAGCAGCCCGAGCTCCTATAATTCACCCCTCCACTTT. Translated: CASSPSSYNSPLHF. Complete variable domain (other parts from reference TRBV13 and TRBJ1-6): AAGVIQSPRHLIKEKRETATLKCYPIPRHDTVYWYQQGPGQDPQFLISFYEKMQSDKGSIPDRFSAQQFSDYHSELNMSSLELGDSALYFCASSPSSYNSPLHFGNGTRLTVT.

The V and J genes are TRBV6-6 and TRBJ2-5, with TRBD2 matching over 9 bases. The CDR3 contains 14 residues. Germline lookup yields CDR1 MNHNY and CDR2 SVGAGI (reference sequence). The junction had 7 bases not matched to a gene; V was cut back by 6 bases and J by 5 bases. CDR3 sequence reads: CASRLAGTSETQYF. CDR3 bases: TGTGCCAGCAGGCTAGCGGGGACGTCGGAGACCCAGTACTTC.

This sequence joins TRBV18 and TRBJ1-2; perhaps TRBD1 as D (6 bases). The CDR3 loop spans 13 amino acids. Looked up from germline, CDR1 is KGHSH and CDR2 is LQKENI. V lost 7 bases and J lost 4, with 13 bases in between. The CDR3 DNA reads TGTGCCAGCTTCGCCAGGGGAGGCTATGGCTACACCTTC. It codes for CASFARGGYGYTF.

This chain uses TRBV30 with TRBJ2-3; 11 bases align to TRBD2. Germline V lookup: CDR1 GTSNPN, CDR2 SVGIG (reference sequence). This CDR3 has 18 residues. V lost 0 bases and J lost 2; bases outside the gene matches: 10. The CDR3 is CAWSVRSSGRKDTDTQYF. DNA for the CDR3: TGTGCCTGGAGTGTACGCTCTAGCGGGAGGAAGGACACAGATACGCAGTATTTT.

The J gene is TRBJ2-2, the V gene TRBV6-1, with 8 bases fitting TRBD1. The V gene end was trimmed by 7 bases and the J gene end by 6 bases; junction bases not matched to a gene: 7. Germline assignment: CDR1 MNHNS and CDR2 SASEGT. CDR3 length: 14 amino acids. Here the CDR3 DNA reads TGTGCCAGCAACCGTCAGGGGGCCTCCGGGGAGCTGTTTTTT. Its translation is CASNRQGASGELFF.

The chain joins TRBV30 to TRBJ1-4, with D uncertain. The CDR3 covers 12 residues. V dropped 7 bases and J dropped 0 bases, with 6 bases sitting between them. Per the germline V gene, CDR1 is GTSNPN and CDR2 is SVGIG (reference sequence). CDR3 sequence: CALDATNEKLFF. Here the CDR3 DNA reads TGTGCCTTAGACGCAACTAATGAAAAACTGTTTTTT.

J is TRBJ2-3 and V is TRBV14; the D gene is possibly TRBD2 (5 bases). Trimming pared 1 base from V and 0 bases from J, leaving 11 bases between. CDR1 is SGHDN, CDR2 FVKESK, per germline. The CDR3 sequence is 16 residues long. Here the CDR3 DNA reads TGTGCCAGCAGCCAAGTAACGGGGTGGAGCACAGATACGCAGTATTTT. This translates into CASSQVTGWSTDTQYF.

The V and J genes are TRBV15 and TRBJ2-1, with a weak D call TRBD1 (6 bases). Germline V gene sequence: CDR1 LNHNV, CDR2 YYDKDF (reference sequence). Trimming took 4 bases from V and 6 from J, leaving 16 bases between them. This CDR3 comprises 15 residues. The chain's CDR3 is CATSTGGPKVNEQFF. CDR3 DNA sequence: TGTGCCACCAGCACTGGGGGCCCGAAAGTCAATGAGCAGTTCTTC.

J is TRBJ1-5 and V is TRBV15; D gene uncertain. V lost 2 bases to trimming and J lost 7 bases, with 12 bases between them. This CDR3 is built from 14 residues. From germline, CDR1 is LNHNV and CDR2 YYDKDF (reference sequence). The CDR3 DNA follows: TGTGCCACCAGCAGATCAACAGTGGCCCAGCCCCAGCATTTT. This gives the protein CATSRSTVAQPQHF.

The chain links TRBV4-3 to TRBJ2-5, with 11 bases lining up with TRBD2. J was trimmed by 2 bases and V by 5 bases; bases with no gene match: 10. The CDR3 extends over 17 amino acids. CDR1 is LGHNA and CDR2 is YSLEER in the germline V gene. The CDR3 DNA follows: TGCGCCAGCAGCTCCACGTACGGGACTAGCGGACAAGAGACCCAGTACTTC. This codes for CASSSTYGTSGQETQYF.

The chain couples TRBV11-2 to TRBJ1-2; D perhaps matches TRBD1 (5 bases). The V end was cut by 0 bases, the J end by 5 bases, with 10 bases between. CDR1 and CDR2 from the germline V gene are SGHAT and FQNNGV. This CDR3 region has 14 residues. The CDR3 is CASSLEAGIYGYTF. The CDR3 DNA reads TGTGCCAGCAGCTTAGAGGCAGGGATATATGGCTACACCTTC.

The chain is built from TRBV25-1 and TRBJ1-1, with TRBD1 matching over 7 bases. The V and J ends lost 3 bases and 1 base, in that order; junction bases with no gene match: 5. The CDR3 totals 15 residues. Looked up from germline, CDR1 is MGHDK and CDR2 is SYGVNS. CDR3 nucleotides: TGTGCCAGCAGTGATTGGAACAGGGGGAACACTGAAGCTTTCTTT. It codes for CASSDWNRGNTEAFF.

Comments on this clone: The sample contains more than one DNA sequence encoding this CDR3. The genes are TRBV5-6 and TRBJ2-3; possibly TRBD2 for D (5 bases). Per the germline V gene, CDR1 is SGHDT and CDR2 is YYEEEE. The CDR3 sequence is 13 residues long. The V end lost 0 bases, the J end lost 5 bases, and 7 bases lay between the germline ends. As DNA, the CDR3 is TGTGCCAGCAGCTTGGCAGGAGGAGATACGCAGTATTTT. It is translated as CASSLAGGDTQYF.

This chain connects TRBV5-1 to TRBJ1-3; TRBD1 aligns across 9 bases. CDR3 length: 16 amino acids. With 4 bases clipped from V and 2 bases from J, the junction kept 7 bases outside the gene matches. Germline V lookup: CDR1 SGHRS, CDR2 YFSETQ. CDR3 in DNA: TGCGCCAGCAGCCAGACGGGACAGGGTCCTGGAAACACCATATATTTT. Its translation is CASSQTGQGPGNTIYF.

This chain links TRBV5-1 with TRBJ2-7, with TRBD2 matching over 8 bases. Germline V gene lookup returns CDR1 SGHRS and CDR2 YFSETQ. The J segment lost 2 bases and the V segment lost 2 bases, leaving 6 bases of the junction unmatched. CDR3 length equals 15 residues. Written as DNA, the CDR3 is TGCGCCAGCAGCTTTAGTCTAGCGGGTCCCTACGAGCAGTACTTC. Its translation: CASSFSLAGPYEQYF.